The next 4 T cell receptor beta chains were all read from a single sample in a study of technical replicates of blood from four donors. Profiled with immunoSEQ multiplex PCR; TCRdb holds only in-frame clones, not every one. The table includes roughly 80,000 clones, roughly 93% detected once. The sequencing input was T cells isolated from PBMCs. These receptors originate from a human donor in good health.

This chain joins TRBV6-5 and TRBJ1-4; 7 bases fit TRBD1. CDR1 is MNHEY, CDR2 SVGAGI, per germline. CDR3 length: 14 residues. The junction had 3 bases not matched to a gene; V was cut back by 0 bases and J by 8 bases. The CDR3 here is CASSYSRGHEKLFF. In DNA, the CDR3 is TGTGCCAGCAGTTACTCGAGGGGGCACGAAAAACTGTTTTTT.

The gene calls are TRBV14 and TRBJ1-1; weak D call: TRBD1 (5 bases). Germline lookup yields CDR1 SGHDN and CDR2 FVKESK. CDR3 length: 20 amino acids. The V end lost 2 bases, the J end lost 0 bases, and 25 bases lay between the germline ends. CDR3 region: CASSQRISRGPLYLNTEAFF. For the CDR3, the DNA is TGTGCCAGCAGCCAACGGATATCAAGGGGCCCTCTTTACTTGAACACTGAAGCTTTCTTT.

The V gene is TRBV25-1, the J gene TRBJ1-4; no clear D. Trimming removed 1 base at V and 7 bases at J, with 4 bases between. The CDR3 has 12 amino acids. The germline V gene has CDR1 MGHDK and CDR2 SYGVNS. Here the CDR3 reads CASSESFEKLFF. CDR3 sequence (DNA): TGTGCCAGCAGTGAATCTTTTGAAAAACTGTTTTTT.

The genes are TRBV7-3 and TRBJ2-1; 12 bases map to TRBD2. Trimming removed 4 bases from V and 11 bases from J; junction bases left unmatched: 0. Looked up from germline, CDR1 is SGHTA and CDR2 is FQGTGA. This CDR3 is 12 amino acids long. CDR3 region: CASSWTSGKQFF. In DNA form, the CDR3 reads TGTGCCAGCAGCTGGACTAGCGGGAAGCAGTTCTTC.